The 24 T cell receptor beta chains listed next were all sequenced from one sample in a study of blood T cells in healthy people across ages (dated by TCRdb to the mid-2010s). Receptor amplification or capture employed 5' RACE. TCRdb shows the sequencer as Illumina HiSeq 2500. The second PCR ran for roughly 7 to 11 cycles and used a J-beta primer mix along with a sample-barcoded 5' primer. TCRdb reanalyzed the raw reads on its own, using fastp at Q25 for trimming and MiXCR for clone calling, and kept in-frame beta chains. Every entry covers one CDR3 protein and lists the most common genes and DNA from its rows. A total of some 1.5 million distinct CDR3 sequences appear in this sample, approximately 42% of them only once. Around 4% of the sample goes to the ten largest clones. Sequenced material: blood. The receptors were sampled from a woman in her late teens or twenties in good health.

This clonotype showed up just a few times. The V call is TRBV29-1, the J call TRBJ1-2; unclear D gene. Germline V lookup: CDR1 SQVTM, CDR2 ANQGSEA. The CDR3 extends over 16 amino acids. Trimming cost V 0 bases and J 4 bases, with 18 bases left between them. In DNA, the CDR3 is TGCAGCGTTGAAGATTCTCCGGCACTCTTGGTCTATGGCTACACCTTC. Translating gives CSVEDSPALLVYGYTF.

The chain links TRBV2 to TRBJ2-1; 7 positions agree with TRBD2. This CDR3 has 18 amino acids. V was clipped by 6 bases and J by 0 bases; unmatched bases: 14. Germline CDR1 is SNHLY and CDR2 is FYNNEI. The CDR3 sequence: CASSPRGFWEGSYNEQFF. The CDR3 coding sequence is TGTGCCAGCAGCCCGAGGGGCTTTTGGGAGGGCTCCTACAATGAGCAGTTCTTC.

The J gene is TRBJ2-1, the V gene TRBV30; a weak D match, TRBD2 (6 bases). Trimming stripped 2 bases from V and 4 bases from J, with 18 bases between. This CDR3 region has 16 residues. CDR1 GTSNPN and CDR2 SVGIG come from the germline V gene (reference sequence). This chain's CDR3 is CAWSPPLGGDYNEQFF. CDR3 bases: TGTGCCTGGAGTCCCCCTCTGGGCGGGGATTACAATGAGCAGTTCTTC. Combining the CDR3 with reference TRBV30 and TRBJ2-1 gives the whole variable domain SQTIHQWPATLVQPVGSPLSLECTVEGTSNPNLYWYRQAAGRGLQLLFYSVGIGQISSEVPQNLSASRPQDRQFILSSKKLLLSDSGFYLCAWSPPLGGDYNEQFFGPGTRLTVL.

J is TRBJ2-4 and V is TRBV28; D is undetermined. The J call is in doubt because the DNA end fits TRBJ2-7 better. The length of the CDR3 is 13 residues. Germline V gene lookup returns CDR1 MDHEN and CDR2 SYDVKM. CDR3 region: CASSSPPVREQYF. The DNA for the CDR3 is TGTGCCAGCAGTTCCCCCCCAGTTCGCGAGCAGTACTTC.

CDR3 sequence reads: CASSQVSGRGTQYF. CDR3 nucleotide sequence: TGTGCCAGCAGCCAAGTTAGCGGAAGGGGGACCCAGTACTTC. The chain links TRBV3-1 to TRBJ2-7, with D tentatively TRBD2 (6 bases). The DNA end is more similar to TRBJ2-5, so the J call may be wrong. Germline loops: CDR1 LGHDT, CDR2 YNNKEL (reference sequence). The length of the CDR3 is 14 residues.

This clonotype was found a few times. The V and J genes are TRBV6-1 and TRBJ2-1; 7 nucleotides agree with TRBD2. The CDR3 length is 17 residues. With V trimmed by 7 bases and J by 0 bases, 12 bases remained unmatched. Germline lookup yields CDR1 MNHNS and CDR2 SASEGT. The CDR3 region is CASTGKRGTSSYNEQFF. The CDR3 coding sequence is TGTGCCAGCACCGGAAAGCGGGGAACTAGCTCCTACAATGAGCAGTTCTTC.

This clonotype was recorded at least ten times. V usage is TRBV10-2 and J usage is TRBJ2-7, with D perhaps TRBD1 (6 bases). The CDR3 totals 15 residues. Germline V gives CDR1 WSHSY, CDR2 SAAADI. Trimming stripped 0 bases from V and 4 bases from J, with 13 bases between. DNA for the CDR3: TGCGCCAGCAGTGAGTCGAATAGGGGGTCTTACGAGCAGTACTTC. Its protein is CASSESNRGSYEQYF.

V gene TRBV4-3 combines with J gene TRBJ2-1; no firm D call. The V end lost 0 bases, the J end lost 8 bases, and 8 bases lay between the germline ends. The CDR3 sequence is 13 residues long. Looked up from germline, CDR1 is LGHNA and CDR2 is YSLEER. CDR3 nucleotides: TGCGCCAGCAGCCAAGACGTAGACCATGAGCAGTTCTTC. Its protein product is CASSQDVDHEQFF.

The chain joins TRBV5-1 to TRBJ2-7; D tentatively reads TRBD1 or TRBD2 (5 bases each). V gave up 4 bases and J gave up 3 bases, with 14 bases separating them. CDR1 SGHRS and CDR2 YFSETQ come from the germline V gene. The CDR3 is made up of 14 amino acids. CDR3 nucleotide sequence: TGCGCCAGCAGCCGCCGGGACGGCAACTACGAGCAGTACTTC. It yields the protein CASSRRDGNYEQYF.

This chain joins TRBV20-1 and TRBJ2-1, with TRBD2 as a possible D gene (5 bases). Trimming removed 5 bases at V and 2 bases at J, with 13 bases between. From germline, CDR1 is DFQATT and CDR2 SNEGSKA (reference sequence). CDR3 length: 14 amino acids. This CDR3 is CSARAGWTYNEQFF. The CDR3 region has the DNA TGCAGTGCTCGTGCGGGCTGGACCTACAATGAGCAGTTCTTC.

V usage is TRBV2 and J usage is TRBJ2-7, with TRBD2 matching 11 bases. CDR1 SNHLY and CDR2 FYNNEI come from the germline V gene. The CDR3 is 15 amino acids. The V gene end was trimmed by 6 bases and the J gene end by 2 bases; junction bases not matched to a gene: 6. CDR3 sequence: CASRLAGDQTYEQYF. The CDR3 DNA reads TGTGCCAGCAGACTAGCGGGAGACCAGACCTACGAGCAGTACTTC.

The chain combines TRBV20-1 with TRBJ1-1, with 7 positions matching TRBD1. Trimming cost V 3 bases and J 0 bases; bases outside gene matches: 7. There are 15 residues in the CDR3. Germline CDR1 and CDR2: DFQATT and SNEGSKA (reference sequence). DNA for the CDR3: TGCAGTGCTAGTTATGTGGGACAGATGAACACTGAAGCTTTCTTT. This translates into CSASYVGQMNTEAFF.

This clonotype was detected a few times. This sequence joins TRBV12-5 and TRBJ1-6, with a tentative D call TRBD1 (5 bases). V was cut by 5 bases and J by 5 bases, with 10 bases left in between. The CDR3 contains 14 residues. CDR1 and CDR2 (germline): LGHNT, FRNRAP. In nucleotides, the CDR3 is TGTGCTAGTGGTCCGGGACCCCATAATTCACCCCTCCACTTT. Encoded protein: CASGPGPHNSPLHF.

This clonotype was seen more than once but under ten times. The chain combines TRBV9 with TRBJ1-2; the match to TRBD1 covers 7 bases. The V gene's germline CDR1 is SGDLS and CDR2 YYNGEE. The CDR3 spans 14 residues. V lost 0 bases and J lost 5; bases outside the gene matches: 4. The chain's CDR3 is CASSVEWTGYGYTF. As DNA, the CDR3 is TGTGCCAGCAGCGTAGAATGGACAGGTTATGGCTACACCTTC.

In its sample, this clonotype was seen a few times. A junction end diverges from the germline sequence, so it may reflect a read error. V and J are TRBV9 and TRBJ2-1; D remains unclear. CDR1 and CDR2 (germline): SGDLS, YYNGEE. The CDR3 contains 14 residues. The CDR3 sequence is CASSVATTYTEQFF. CDR3 coding DNA: TGTGCCAGCAGCGTAGCTACGACCTACACTGAGCAGTTCTTC.

This chain joins TRBV4-1 and TRBJ1-1; tentative D call: TRBD1 (6 bases). V was trimmed by 3 bases and J by 0 bases, leaving 8 bases between them. The germline V gene has CDR1 MGHRA and CDR2 YSYEKL. There are 14 residues in the CDR3. CDR3 sequence reads: CASSQRGLNTEAFF. CDR3 DNA sequence: TGCGCCAGCAGCCAGAGGGGGTTGAACACTGAAGCTTTCTTT.

The chain combines TRBV10-3 with TRBJ2-3; 7 nucleotides match TRBD1. The CDR3 is 15 amino acids. Germline lookup yields CDR1 ENHRY and CDR2 SYGVKD. V lost 3 bases to trimming and J lost 4 bases; unmatched junction nucleotides: 7. The CDR3 sequence is CAISDWDSRADTQYF. The CDR3 region has the DNA TGTGCCATCAGTGACTGGGACAGCCGTGCAGATACGCAGTATTTT.

The J gene is TRBJ2-5, the V gene TRBV18; 8 bases match TRBD1. V lost 3 bases, J lost 2 bases, and 5 bases stayed unmatched. The CDR3 is made up of 15 amino acids. Germline CDR1 and CDR2: KGHSH and LQKENI. CDR3 coding DNA: TGTGCCAGCTCACCGGGACAGGAGACTCAAGAGACCCAGTACTTC. Translated, it gives CASSPGQETQETQYF.

This clonotype was found a few times. CDR3 loop: CATGTVTSYEQYF. The CDR3 DNA follows: TGTGCCACCGGGACAGTAACGTCCTACGAGCAGTACTTC. V and J are TRBV24-1 and TRBJ2-7, with 7 bases fitting TRBD1. This CDR3 region has 13 residues. V shed 9 bases, J shed 1 base, and the junction held 5 bases outside the gene matches. Germline V CDR1 and CDR2: KGHDR, SFDVKD.

The chain is built from TRBV30 and TRBJ2-1; 8 bases agree with TRBD1. This CDR3 has 18 amino acids. V shed 2 bases and J 0 bases; nucleotides not matched to a gene: 12. Germline V gene lookup returns CDR1 GTSNPN and CDR2 SVGIG (reference sequence). This chain's CDR3 is CAWSNRDRFFSSYNEQFF. In nucleotides, the CDR3 is TGTGCCTGGAGTAACCGGGACAGGTTCTTTAGCTCCTACAATGAGCAGTTCTTC.

The genes are TRBV28 and TRBJ2-3; 8 bases line up with TRBD1. Unmatched junction bases numbered 9, after V lost 5 bases and J lost 5 bases. The CDR3 is 15 residues long. Germline V gives CDR1 MDHEN, CDR2 SYDVKM. Written as DNA, the CDR3 is TGTGCCAGCAGTGAAGCAGGGGGCACGGGAGATACGCAGTATTTT. The encoded protein is CASSEAGGTGDTQYF.

This clonotype was recorded a few times. The rearrangement joins TRBV7-6 to TRBJ2-1; D is possibly TRBD1 or TRBD2 (5 bases each). V lost 4 bases and J lost 9, with 10 bases in between. This CDR3 region has 12 residues. The germline CDR1 and CDR2 sequences are SGHVS and FNYEAQ. Here the CDR3 DNA reads TGTGCCAGCAGCTCAGAGGGGTTTGAGCAGTTCTTC. This gives the protein CASSSEGFEQFF.

The chain links TRBV12-3 or TRBV12-4 to TRBJ2-4, with D tentatively TRBD1 (5 bases). There are 16 residues in the CDR3. V lost 3 bases to trimming and J lost 0 bases, with 12 bases between them. CDR3 DNA sequence: TGTGCCAGCAGTTTCCTGGACACCCTAGCCAAAAACATTCAGTACTTC. Encoded protein: CASSFLDTLAKNIQYF.

The J gene is TRBJ1-4, the V gene TRBV27; maybe TRBD1 (6 bases). V gave up 5 bases and J gave up 4 bases, with 14 bases separating them. Per the germline V gene, CDR1 is MNHEY and CDR2 is SMNVEV (reference sequence). The length of the CDR3 is 15 residues. This chain's CDR3 is CASSLKGGVNEKLFF. CDR3 coding DNA: TGTGCCAGCAGTCTAAAAGGGGGGGTTAATGAAAAACTGTTTTTT.